Listed below are T cell receptor beta chains from one sample, sequenced in a study of shared clonotypes between healthy human individuals. Clones were read by immunoSEQ multiplex PCR, and TCRdb kept only the in-frame ones, dropping some. The table shows 2 million to 2.5 million clones, with about nine tenths occurring only once. The sample consisted of naive CD4+ T cells from PBMCs. Every receptor here comes from a young man in good health. Some clones in this sample may be carry-over from other donors' samples. The CDR3 runs from the conserved cysteine through the conserved F or W. The D gene is left open where the match is weak. Only part of the rows carry a size: once, few, many, or a class if the clone is expanded.

CDR3aa	CDR3nt	v_gene	j_gene	d_gene	abundance
CASSQDRGRASYTF	TGTGCCAGCAGTCAAGACAGGGGCCGGGCAAGCTACACCTTC	TRBV27	TRBJ1-2	TRBD1	-
CAGSVAYNEQFF	TGTGCGGGGAGTGTTGCCTACAATGAGCAGTTCTTC	TRBV7-9	TRBJ2-1	-	few
CASSLGTSGSPADTQYF	TGCGCCAGCAGCTTGGGGACTAGCGGGAGCCCCGCAGATACGCAGTATTTT	TRBV5-1	TRBJ2-3	TRBD2	-
CASSVRNFMNTEAFF	TGTGCCAGCAGCGTACGAAATTTCATGAACACTGAAGCTTTCTTT	TRBV9	TRBJ1-1	-	-
CASSQDLGRHTEAFF	TGCGCCAGCAGCCAAGATCTTGGCAGACACACTGAAGCTTTCTTT	TRBV4-3	TRBJ1-1	-	-
CASPGQGRSTEAFF	TGTGCCAGCCCTGGCCAGGGGCGGAGCACTGAAGCTTTCTTT	TRBV6-1	TRBJ1-1	-	-
CASRGATGGGPEAFF	TGTGCCAGCAGGGGAGCGACAGGGGGCGGACCTGAAGCTTTCTTT	TRBV6-5	TRBJ1-1	TRBD1	-
CASSVRSYGYTF	TGTGCCAGTAGTGTACGATCATATGGCTACACCTTC	TRBV19	TRBJ1-2	-	-
CASSDIPPGELFF	TGTGCCAGCAGTGATATCCCCCCCGGGGAGCTGTTTTTT	TRBV2	TRBJ2-2	-	-
CASSLGLAFSETQYF	TGCGCCAGCAGCTTGGGACTAGCGTTTTCGGAGACCCAGTACTTC	TRBV5-1	TRBJ2-5	TRBD2	-
CASSLGLDFTYEQYF	TGTGCCAGCAGCTTAGGACTAGACTTCACCTACGAGCAGTACTTC	TRBV7-2	TRBJ2-7	-	-
CASTDRASGRAVETQYF	TGTGCCAGCACCGATCGGGCTAGCGGGAGGGCCGTAGAGACCCAGTACTTC	TRBV7-9	TRBJ2-5	TRBD2	-
CASSLGGSGEQFF	TGTGCCAGCAGCTTAGGCGGGAGCGGCGAGCAGTTCTTC	TRBV7-3	TRBJ2-1	TRBD2	once
CASSRPDRSYTEAFF	TGTGCCAGCAGCCGTCCTGACAGGAGCTACACTGAAGCTTTCTTT	TRBV4-2	TRBJ1-1	-	few
CASSPPLAGYNEQFF	TGTGCCAGCTCACCACCTCTAGCGGGATACAATGAGCAGTTCTTC	TRBV18	TRBJ2-1	TRBD2	-
CASSVDRGGEKLFF	TGTGCCAGCAGCGTAGACAGGGGTGGCGAAAAACTGTTTTTT	TRBV9	TRBJ1-4	TRBD1	few
CASSQDTRRQYF	TGCGCCAGCAGCCAGGACACTAGGAGGCAGTATTTT	TRBV5-1	TRBJ2-3	-	-
CASSSPTGSYNEQFF	TGTGCCAGCAGCTCCCCGACAGGGTCCTACAATGAGCAGTTCTTC	TRBV28	TRBJ2-1	TRBD1	-
CASGTGRLGEQYF	TGTGCCAGCGGGACAGGGAGGCTTGGAGAGCAGTACTTC	TRBV28	TRBJ2-7	TRBD1	once
CASSQEAGGPPEQYF	TGTGCCAGCAGCCAAGAAGCGGGAGGGCCACCCGAGCAGTACTTC	TRBV14	TRBJ2-7	TRBD2	-
CASSLHHSSGANVLTF	TGTGCCAGCAGCTTACACCATAGTTCTGGGGCCAACGTCCTGACTTTC	TRBV5-6	TRBJ2-6	-	-
CASSPRGAAGNTIYF	TGTGCCAGCAGCCCCAGGGGTGCGGCTGGAAACACCATATATTTT	TRBV7-9	TRBJ1-3	-	-
CATSDGQGADTQYF	TGTGCCACCAGCGACGGACAGGGGGCAGATACGCAGTATTTT	TRBV15	TRBJ2-3	TRBD1	-
CASSLELQGHTYGYTF	TGTGCCAGCAGCTTAGAGTTGCAGGGGCATACCTATGGCTACACCTTC	TRBV7-2	TRBJ1-2	-	-
CATSSLGRHQETQYF	TGTGCCACCAGCAGCCTTGGACGGCACCAAGAGACCCAGTACTTC	TRBV15	TRBJ2-5	-	-
CASSRSGGAGQETQYF	TGTGCCAGCAGCCGTTCAGGGGGCGCGGGACAAGAGACCCAGTACTTC	TRBV7-2	TRBJ2-5	TRBD1	-
CASSLEDSLSGNTIYF	TGCGCCAGCAGCTTGGAAGACAGCCTGTCAGGAAACACCATATATTTT	TRBV5-1	TRBJ1-3	-	-
CASSLMGPKAKNIQYF	TGCGCCAGCAGCCTTATGGGGCCAAAAGCCAAAAACATTCAGTACTTC	TRBV4-1	TRBJ2-4	-	-
CASSTTSGGSTDTQYF	TGTGCCAGCAGCACAACTAGCGGAGGCAGCACAGATACGCAGTATTTT	TRBV7-9	TRBJ2-3	TRBD2	-